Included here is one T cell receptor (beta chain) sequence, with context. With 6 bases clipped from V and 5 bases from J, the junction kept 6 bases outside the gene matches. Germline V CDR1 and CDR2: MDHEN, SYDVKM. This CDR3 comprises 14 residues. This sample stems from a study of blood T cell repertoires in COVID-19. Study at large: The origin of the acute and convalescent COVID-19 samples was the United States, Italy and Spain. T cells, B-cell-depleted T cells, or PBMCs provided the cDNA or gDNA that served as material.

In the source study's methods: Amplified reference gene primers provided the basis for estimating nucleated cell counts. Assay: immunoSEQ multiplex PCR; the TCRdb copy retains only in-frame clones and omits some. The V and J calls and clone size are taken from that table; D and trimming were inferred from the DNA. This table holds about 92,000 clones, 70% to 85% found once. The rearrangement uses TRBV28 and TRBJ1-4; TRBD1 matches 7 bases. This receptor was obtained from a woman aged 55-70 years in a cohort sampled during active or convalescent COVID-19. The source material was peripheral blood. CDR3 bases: TGTGCCAGCAGCTTGGGACAGATAAATGAAAAACTGTTTTTT. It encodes CASSLGQINEKLFF.